This TCR beta chain was captured in a study of a mutant IDH1 vaccine in newly diagnosed glioma. Study in general: Following radiotherapy alone, or alongside temozolomide cycles, vaccination was started after an interval of 4-6 weeks.

Germline lookup yields CDR1 MNHNY and CDR2 SVGAGI (reference sequence). Between the trimmed V and J ends, which lost 6 bases and 4 bases, there was a span of 15 bases. This CDR3 has 14 amino acids. Time point in this sample: week 47, end of study. Each dose delivered 300 ug of mutant IDH1 20-mer peptide subcutaneously with imiquimod. Generated by immunoSEQ multiplex PCR, the TCRdb table keeps only in-frame clones and is missing some. The table has about 24,000 clones, 82% seen once; the top ten hold 3.5% to 4%. In its sample, this clone was seen once. Antigen unknown. The sample here was PBMCs, taken from a glioma patient whose treatment included an IDH1 peptide vaccine. This receptor was taken from a man aged 40-49 years with glioma. Some clones in this sample may be carry-over from other donors' samples. The genes are TRBV6-6 and TRBJ1-2; the D is unclear. The CDR3 DNA reads TGTGCCAGCAGACTAGACACCGCCTTCTATGGCTACACCTTC. It translates to CASRLDTAFYGYTF.